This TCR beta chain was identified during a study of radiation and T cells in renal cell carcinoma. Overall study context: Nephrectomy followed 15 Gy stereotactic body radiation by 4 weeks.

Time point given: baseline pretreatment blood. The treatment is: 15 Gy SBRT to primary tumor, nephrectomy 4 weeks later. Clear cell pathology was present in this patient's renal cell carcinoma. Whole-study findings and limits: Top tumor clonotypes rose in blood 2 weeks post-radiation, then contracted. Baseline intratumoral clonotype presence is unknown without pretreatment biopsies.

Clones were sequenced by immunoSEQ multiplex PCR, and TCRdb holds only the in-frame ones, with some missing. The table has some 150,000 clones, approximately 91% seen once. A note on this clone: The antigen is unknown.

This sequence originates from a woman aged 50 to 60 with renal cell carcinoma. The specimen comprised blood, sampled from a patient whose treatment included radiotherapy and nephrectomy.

DNA of the CDR3: TGTGCCAGCTCACCATCCCCCAGGGGGAGAGGTGAAAAACTGTTTTTT. It encodes CASSPSPRGRGEKLFF. The chain links TRBV18 to TRBJ1-4, with 7 bases fitting TRBD1. Germline-derived CDR1 and CDR2 are KGHSH and LQKENI. The CDR3 is made up of 16 amino acids. V shed 2 bases and J 7 bases; nucleotides not matched to a gene: 10.